Presented here are 5 T cell receptor beta chains from one specimen sequenced in a study of T cells after yellow fever vaccination. Via MiXCR, TCRdb re-called the 5' RACE reads, giving one row per CDR3 protein. The sample lists around 310,000 distinct CDR3 sequences; roughly 8.7% were seen once. Here the sequenced sample was PBMCs, taken on the day of the first yellow fever vaccination. Receptors were obtained from a man in his late teens or twenties who received the YFV17D yellow fever vaccine.

This clonotype was seen many times. This chain connects TRBV7-2 to TRBJ2-3; TRBD1 might be the D (5 bases). The CDR3 spans 13 residues. V lost 8 bases to trimming and J lost 2 bases, with 11 bases between them. Looked up from germline, CDR1 is SGHTA and CDR2 is FQGNSA. The DNA for the CDR3 is TGTGCCAGCTCACTGGGGCCCACAGATACGCAGTATTTT. Amino acids: CASSLGPTDTQYF.

This rearrangement joins TRBV3-1 to TRBJ1-2; D remains ambiguous. The V gene's germline CDR1 is LGHDT and CDR2 YNNKEL (reference sequence). The CDR3 is 12 residues long. The V gene lost 1 base and the J gene lost 6 bases, with 6 bases spanning the gap. The DNA for the CDR3 is TGTGCCAGCAGCCAAGTCCCGGATGGCTACACCTTC. This encodes CASSQVPDGYTF. The full variable domain, in which reference TRBV3-1 and TRBJ1-2 provide the parts outside the CDR3, is DTAVSQTPKYLVTQMGNDKSIKCEQNLGHDTMYWYKQDSKKFLKIMFSYNNKELIINETVPNRFSPKSPDKAHLNLHINSLELGDSAVYFCASSQVPDGYTFGSGTRLTVV.

J is TRBJ2-5 and V is TRBV10-3; D is uncertain. V gave up 11 bases and J gave up 0 bases, with 19 bases separating them. The germline V gene encodes CDR1 ENHRY and CDR2 SYGVKD. The CDR3 runs 15 residues. CDR3 sequence: CAVSTPYGYQETQYF. The CDR3 nucleotides read TGTGCCGTTAGCACCCCTTACGGGTACCAAGAGACCCAGTACTTC.

The J gene is TRBJ2-2, the V gene TRBV5-1, with 8 bases matching TRBD2. The V gene's germline CDR1 is SGHRS and CDR2 YFSETQ. V shed 1 base and J 7 bases; nucleotides not matched to a gene: 3. CDR3 length: 14 amino acids. Here the CDR3 reads CASSLTSGNGELFF. The CDR3 region has the DNA TGCGCCAGCAGCTTGACTAGCGGTAACGGGGAGCTGTTTTTT. The full variable domain, completed using reference TRBV5-1 and TRBJ2-2, is KAGVTQTPRYLIKTRGQQVTLSCSPISGHRSVSWYQQTPGQGLQFLFEYFSETQRNKGNFPGRFSGRQFSNSRSEMNVSTLELGDSALYLCASSLTSGNGELFFGEGSRLTVL.

This clonotype was seen a handful of times. V and J are TRBV6-1 and TRBJ2-3, with 9 bases matching TRBD2. The CDR3 spans 16 residues. The germline V gene encodes CDR1 MNHNS and CDR2 SASEGT. The V and J ends lost 6 bases and 3 bases, in that order; junction bases with no gene match: 10. In DNA form, the CDR3 reads TGTGCCAGCAGACTCAACCCGGGACTAGCAACAGATACGCAGTATTTT. Protein sequence: CASRLNPGLATDTQYF.